The sequence of this TCR beta chain was determined in a study of CD8+CD57+ T cells in acquired aplastic anemia. The overall study: Isolated CD4+ and CD8+ cells, once sorted, yielded DNA averaging about 3.2 ug.

As regards this clonotype: Its antigen is currently unknown.

Germline V gene data show CDR1 as SQVTM and CDR2 as ANQGSEA. The J segment lost 3 bases and the V segment lost 4 bases, leaving 15 bases of the junction unmatched. The CDR3 totals 16 residues. The TCR beta profiling, which covered VDJ combination and CDR3 sequence, was carried out using genomic DNA as the template. Each CDR3 protein is one row after TCRdb ran MiXCR on the reads. Among approximately 200,000 distinct CDR3 sequences listed, approximately 57% were seen once. Overall study findings and caveats: Researchers report that fewer than 30 CD8+ CDR3 sequences appeared in both patients and controls. Patients versus controls showed no significant CD8+ Simpson's diversity difference.

This chain links TRBV29-1 with TRBJ2-7; TRBD2 matches 7 bases. The specimen was sorted CD4+, CD8+, or CD8+CD57+ T cells (not recorded which) from PBMCs. This receptor was obtained from a human donor in good health. The CDR3 here is CSVVGGEGRAFYEQYF. The DNA of the CDR3 is TGCAGCGTTGTGGGGGGGGAAGGCAGGGCATTCTACGAGCAGTACTTC.